The 20 T cell receptor beta chains in this list originate from one sample, sequenced in a study of blood T cell repertoires in COVID-19. Data came from immunoSEQ multiplex PCR; TCRdb stores just in-frame clones and leaves some out. The sample carries about 280,000 clones, 88% recorded once. Input material: PBMCs or T cells enriched from blood (not recorded which). These receptors all come from a woman in her twenties or thirties who had recovered from COVID-19.

This CDR3 is CASSIGTGNQPQHF. CDR3 bases: TGTGCCAGTAGTATCGGGACAGGCAATCAGCCCCAGCATTTT. The V and J genes are TRBV19 and TRBJ1-5; 7 bases line up with TRBD1. The CDR3 runs 14 residues. Per germline, CDR1 LNHDA and CDR2 SQIVND (reference sequence). V lost 3 bases to trimming and J lost 2 bases; unmatched junction nucleotides: 1.

The chain employs TRBV5-8 and TRBJ1-4, with 7 positions matching TRBD1. CDR3 size: 15 residues. Germline loops: CDR1 SGHTS, CDR2 YDEGEE. The trim removed 0 bases at V and 6 bases at J, leaving 5 bases unmatched. CDR3 amino acids: CASSLGDRPHEKLFF. The DNA for the CDR3 is TGTGCCAGCAGCTTGGGGGACAGACCCCATGAAAAACTGTTTTTT.

The chain is built from TRBV11-3 and TRBJ2-3, with D tentatively TRBD1 (6 bases). CDR1 is SGHNT, CDR2 YENEEA, per germline. V lost 8 bases and J lost 3, with 15 bases in between. The CDR3 loop spans 14 amino acids. CDR3 DNA: TGTGCCAGCCGCCCCAGACAGGCTACAGATACGCAGTATTTT. Its translation: CASRPRQATDTQYF. Complete variable domain (other parts from reference TRBV11-3 and TRBJ2-3): EAGVVQSPRYKIIEKKQPVAFWCNPISGHNTLYWYLQNLGQGPELLIRYENEEAVDDSQLPKDRFSAERLKGVDSTLKIQPAELGDSAVYLCASRPRQATDTQYFGPGTRLTVL.

The chain joins TRBV7-9 to TRBJ2-1, with 7 positions matching TRBD1. Per germline, CDR1 SEHNR and CDR2 FQNEAQ (reference sequence). The CDR3 is 15 residues long. V was clipped by 3 bases and J by 5 bases; unmatched bases: 7. CDR3 amino acids: CASSLPGQNHNEQFF. CDR3 DNA: TGTGCCAGCAGCTTGCCGGGACAGAACCACAATGAGCAGTTCTTC.

V and J are TRBV28 and TRBJ2-7; D is possibly TRBD1 (6 bases). CDR3 length equals 16 residues. The V end was cut by 3 bases, the J end by 1 base, with 16 bases between. Germline assignment: CDR1 MDHEN and CDR2 SYDVKM. CDR3 loop: CASSFLGRGDSYEQYF. For the CDR3, the DNA is TGTGCCAGCAGTTTCTTGGGCAGGGGCGATTCCTACGAGCAGTACTTC.

The sample holds a few counts of this clone. This chain uses TRBV25-1 with TRBJ2-2, with 12 bases fitting TRBD2. Germline V gives CDR1 MGHDK, CDR2 SYGVNS. The junction had 5 bases not matched to a gene; V was cut back by 2 bases and J by 4 bases. The CDR3 extends over 17 amino acids. The CDR3, as DNA: TGTGCCAGCAGTGAACACACTAGCGGGAGGTTCACCGGGGAGCTGTTTTTT. Translation: CASSEHTSGRFTGELFF.

The chain employs TRBV5-4 and TRBJ2-7; tentative D call: TRBD1 (6 bases). V shed 2 bases and J shed 3 bases, with 15 bases lying between them. Germline V gene data show CDR1 as SGHNT and CDR2 as YYREEE (reference sequence). The CDR3 consists of 15 residues. CDR3 residues: CASSLPSQGGYEQYF. CDR3 bases: TGTGCCAGCAGCTTACCGTCACAGGGCGGCTACGAGCAGTACTTC.

The chain uses TRBV27 and TRBJ1-2, with D tentatively TRBD1 (5 bases). V was pared by 1 base and J by 2 bases, with 17 bases between. Germline loops: CDR1 MNHEY, CDR2 SMNVEV (reference sequence). CDR3 length: 17 amino acids. CDR3 residues: CASSLWPPRDWNYGYTF. In DNA, the CDR3 is TGTGCCAGCAGTTTATGGCCTCCTCGGGACTGGAACTATGGCTACACCTTC.

This chain links TRBV4-1 with TRBJ2-7, with D perhaps matching TRBD1 (6 bases). Germline V gene lookup returns CDR1 MGHRA and CDR2 YSYEKL. V gave up 0 bases and J gave up 5 bases, with 8 bases separating them. The CDR3 consists of 13 residues. The CDR3 nucleotides are TGCGCCAGCAGCCAAGAACAGGGAGACGAGCAGTACTTC. Protein product: CASSQEQGDEQYF.

The rearrangement uses TRBV5-1 and TRBJ1-1; 11 bases line up with TRBD1. The CDR3 spans 16 residues. The ends lost 4 bases at V and 3 bases at J; junction bases unmatched: 8. Germline lookup yields CDR1 SGHRS and CDR2 YFSETQ. CDR3 region: CASSLRTGGVDTEAFF. The DNA of the CDR3 is TGCGCCAGCAGCCTTCGGACAGGGGGCGTAGACACTGAAGCTTTCTTT.

The CDR3 sequence: CASSDWTGPDYTF. The CDR3 region has the DNA TGTGCCAGCAGTGATTGGACAGGTCCCGACTACACCTTC. This chain uses TRBV6-1 with TRBJ1-2; 7 positions match TRBD1. CDR3 length equals 13 residues. The germline V gene has CDR1 MNHNS and CDR2 SASEGT. V trimming: 3 bases; J trimming: 10 bases; junction bases outside the gene matches: 8.

This chain uses TRBV11-2 with TRBJ2-7; 7 bases fit TRBD1. This CDR3 is 13 amino acids long. Germline V lookup: CDR1 SGHAT, CDR2 FQNNGV. After removal of 3 bases from V and 4 bases from J, the junction contained 3 bases not matched to a gene. The CDR3 DNA reads TGTGCCAGCAGCTTCGGGACAGCATACGAGCAGTACTTC. Amino acid sequence: CASSFGTAYEQYF.

The chain employs TRBV7-2 and TRBJ1-2, with a weak D call TRBD1 (6 bases). The CDR3 loop spans 13 amino acids. Deletions cut 4 bases from V and 4 bases from J, with 10 bases between. The germline CDR1 and CDR2 sequences are SGHTA and FQGNSA. The DNA for the CDR3 is TGTGCCAGCAGCTGGGGACAAAGCTATGGCTACACCTTC. Translation gives CASSWGQSYGYTF.

This clone has more than one count but fewer than ten. The chain combines TRBV4-1 with TRBJ1-6; weak D call: TRBD1 (5 bases). The CDR3 is 15 amino acids. CDR1 is MGHRA and CDR2 is YSYEKL in the germline V gene. The ends were cut back, 4 bases at V and 8 bases at J, with 15 bases in the middle. The DNA of the CDR3 is TGCGCCAGCAGCCCCCGACAGACAGCAGATTCACCCCTCCACTTT. This sequence encodes CASSPRQTADSPLHF.

V and J are TRBV7-2 and TRBJ1-5, with 9 bases that match TRBD1. CDR3 length: 17 residues. Germline CDR1 reads SGHTA; CDR2 reads FQGNSA. J gave up 6 bases and V 4 bases, and 13 bases lay outside the gene matches. Here the CDR3 DNA reads TGTGCCAGCAGCTCTCCACGGACAGGGGCTAGAGGTCAGCCCCAGCATTTT. Encoded protein: CASSSPRTGARGQPQHF.

The CDR3 sequence is CAWTGGGRGEETQYF. As DNA, the CDR3 is TGTGCCTGGACCGGGGGGGGCAGGGGCGAAGAGACCCAGTACTTC. The V and J genes are TRBV30 and TRBJ2-5, with TRBD2 matching 8 bases. This CDR3 is 15 amino acids long. J gave up 3 bases and V 4 bases, and 10 bases lay outside the gene matches. Looked up from germline, CDR1 is GTSNPN and CDR2 is SVGIG (reference sequence).

This chain joins TRBV27 and TRBJ2-3; 7 bases fit TRBD2. The CDR3 runs to 14 residues. Germline V lookup: CDR1 MNHEY, CDR2 SMNVEV (reference sequence). With 7 bases clipped from V and 2 bases from J, the junction kept 6 bases outside the gene matches. In DNA form, the CDR3 reads TGTGCCAGCACTAAGCGGGGATACACAGATACGCAGTATTTT. Protein: CASTKRGYTDTQYF.

The genes are TRBV6-5 and TRBJ2-2, with D possibly TRBD1 on 6 matching bases. Germline CDR1 is MNHEY and CDR2 is SVGAGI. V shed 7 bases and J shed 5 bases, with 11 bases lying between them. This CDR3 region has 13 residues. The CDR3 nucleotides read TGTGCCAGCACACGACAGGCTACCGGGGAGCTGTTTTTT. Its translation is CASTRQATGELFF.

This chain uses TRBV5-1 with TRBJ2-1, with D unresolved. Germline CDR1 and CDR2: SGHRS and YFSETQ. Between the trimmed V and J ends, which lost 0 bases and 6 bases, there was a span of 10 bases. This CDR3 is 14 amino acids long. The CDR3 DNA sequence: TGCGCCAGCAGCTTGGTGTGGGCAGTCAATGAGCAGTTCTTC. It translates to CASSLVWAVNEQFF.

This clone appeared a single time. The gene calls are TRBV5-1 and TRBJ1-2, with TRBD1 matching over 7 bases. CDR3 length: 14 amino acids. Germline-derived CDR1 and CDR2 are SGHRS and YFSETQ. With V trimmed by 0 bases and J by 7 bases, 6 bases remained unmatched. CDR3 region: CASSLAGTEVGYTF. CDR3 sequence (DNA): TGCGCCAGCAGCTTGGCTGGGACAGAAGTTGGCTACACCTTC.